The 25 T cell receptor beta chains below all came from one sample that was sequenced in a study of human thymus T cells. The protocol was immunoSEQ multiplex PCR, while the TCRdb copy is restricted to in-frame clones and leaves out a portion. Of roughly 120,000 clones listed, around 94% are singletons. Thymic tissue was derived from resections collected during corrective heart surgery. Sequencing was performed on thymus tissue. These receptors were taken from a boy in the first two years of life with a congenital heart defect but otherwise immunologically healthy.

The chain carries TRBV29-1 and TRBJ2-2; 9 bases are a match to TRBD2. With 5 bases clipped from V and 7 bases from J, the junction kept 8 bases outside the gene matches. In germline, CDR1 is SQVTM, CDR2 ANQGSEA. The CDR3 sequence is 14 residues long. CDR3 loop: CSVLSGGPHGELFF. The CDR3 bases are TGCAGCGTTCTAAGCGGGGGGCCGCACGGGGAGCTGTTTTTT.

This clone was counted a single time. V is TRBV5-1 and J is TRBJ2-5; possibly TRBD2 for D (6 bases). This CDR3 region has 14 residues. Trimming left V 0 bases short and J 4 bases short, with 10 bases between. The germline V gene has CDR1 SGHRS and CDR2 YFSETQ. This chain's CDR3 is CASSLAGGSETQYF. CDR3 in DNA: TGCGCCAGCAGCTTGGCCGGAGGGTCAGAGACCCAGTACTTC.

The J gene is TRBJ1-1, the V gene TRBV15, with D uncertain. Per the germline V gene, CDR1 is LNHNV and CDR2 is YYDKDF (reference sequence). The CDR3 totals 14 residues. The V end was cut by 1 base, the J end by 0 bases, with 6 bases between. The CDR3 sequence: CATSRVQLNTEAFF. CDR3 DNA sequence: TGTGCCACCAGCAGAGTCCAGTTGAACACTGAAGCTTTCTTT. The variable domain in full, with the rest retrieved from reference TRBV15 and TRBJ1-1, is DAMVIQNPRYQVTQFGKPVTLSCSQTLNHNVMYWYQQKSSQAPKLLFHYYDKDFNNEADTPDNFQSRRPNTSFCFLDIRSPGLGDTAMYLCATSRVQLNTEAFFGQGTRLTVV.

The gene calls are TRBV30 and TRBJ2-2; D could derive from TRBD1 or TRBD2 (6 bases each). V shed 0 bases and J shed 3 bases, with 11 bases lying between them. CDR3 length equals 15 residues. CDR1 GTSNPN and CDR2 SVGIG come from the germline V gene (reference sequence). CDR3 loop: CAWSVIRGHTGELFF. CDR3 DNA sequence: TGTGCCTGGAGTGTGATCCGGGGGCACACCGGGGAGCTGTTTTTT. Based on the CDR3 plus reference TRBV30 and TRBJ2-2, the full variable domain is SQTIHQWPATLVQPVGSPLSLECTVEGTSNPNLYWYRQAAGRGLQLLFYSVGIGQISSEVPQNLSASRPQDRQFILSSKKLLLSDSGFYLCAWSVIRGHTGELFFGEGSRLTVL.

This chain links TRBV6-1 with TRBJ1-1; D is uncertain. There are 12 residues in the CDR3. Looked up from germline, CDR1 is MNHNS and CDR2 is SASEGT. V was pared by 8 bases and J by 8 bases, with 15 bases between. The DNA of the CDR3 is TGTGCCAGCCCCGGGCGCCGAAGGGAAGCTTTCTTT. Residues: CASPGRRREAFF.

The chain recombines TRBV9 with TRBJ1-1; perhaps TRBD1 as D (5 bases). The CDR3 spans 16 residues. Trimming removed 0 bases at V and 7 bases at J, with 19 bases between. CDR1 is SGDLS, CDR2 YYNGEE, per germline. The CDR3 loop is CASSVDGATPGDEAFF. In DNA form, the CDR3 reads TGTGCCAGCAGCGTAGATGGGGCCACCCCGGGGGATGAAGCTTTCTTT.

V and J are TRBV29-1 and TRBJ1-2; weak D call: TRBD1 (6 bases). CDR3 length: 11 residues. Trimming shortened V by 4 bases and J by 8 bases, and 11 bases separated the two germline ends. Germline CDR1 reads SQVTM; CDR2 reads ANQGSEA. CDR3 nucleotide sequence: TGCAGCGTTGCAACAGGGCTCGGCTACACCTTC. This encodes CSVATGLGYTF.

The CDR3 DNA reads TGTGCCAGCAGCTTGCCGGGGGCGTTAGGCTACACCTTC. It encodes CASSLPGALGYTF. The chain combines TRBV5-5 with TRBJ1-2, with D maybe TRBD1 (6 bases). Looked up from germline, CDR1 is SGHKS and CDR2 is YYEKEE (reference sequence). Trimming took off 1 base at V and 8 bases at J, with 12 bases between the two ends. The CDR3 has 13 residues.

The chain uses TRBV29-1 and TRBJ2-7; 8 positions match TRBD1. V gave up 4 bases and J gave up 2 bases; unmatched junction bases: 10. The CDR3 totals 15 residues. From germline, CDR1 is SQVTM and CDR2 ANQGSEA. In DNA, the CDR3 is TGCAGCGTTGTCCTACCGGGACAGGACACCTACGAGCAGTACTTC. Its protein is CSVVLPGQDTYEQYF.

The chain joins TRBV4-3 to TRBJ2-3, with D tentatively TRBD1 or TRBD2 (5 bases each). The germline V gene encodes CDR1 LGHNA and CDR2 YSLEER. Trimming took 0 bases from V and 2 from J, leaving 12 bases between them. The CDR3 contains 16 residues. In DNA form, the CDR3 reads TGCGCCAGCAGCCAAGATACGGGGACGCTCACAGATACGCAGTATTTT. It translates to CASSQDTGTLTDTQYF.

This chain uses TRBV13 with TRBJ2-7; 10 bases fit TRBD2. V lost 5 bases to trimming and J lost 5 bases; unmatched junction nucleotides: 6. CDR1 and CDR2 from the germline V gene are PRHDT and FYEKMQ (reference sequence). The CDR3 runs to 14 residues. The CDR3 here is CASSLQRGGDEQYF. The CDR3 coding sequence is TGTGCCAGCAGCCTCCAGCGGGGGGGGGACGAGCAGTACTTC. Drawing the rest from reference TRBV13 and TRBJ2-7, the complete variable domain is AAGVIQSPRHLIKEKRETATLKCYPIPRHDTVYWYQQGPGQDPQFLISFYEKMQSDKGSIPDRFSAQQFSDYHSELNMSSLELGDSALYFCASSLQRGGDEQYFGPGTRLTVT.

This clone was observed once. The rearrangement uses TRBV6-1 and TRBJ2-3, with 7 bases fitting TRBD1. CDR3 length: 14 amino acids. Germline CDR1 and CDR2: MNHNS and SASEGT. CDR3 sequence: CATQPGQSTDTQYF. The DNA of the CDR3 is TGTGCGACACAGCCGGGACAGAGCACAGATACGCAGTATTTT.

The chain recombines TRBV7-2 with TRBJ1-5, with 7 positions matching TRBD1. In germline, CDR1 is SGHTA, CDR2 FQGNSA. CDR3 length: 13 amino acids. V lost 5 bases and J lost 5; bases outside the gene matches: 3. The CDR3: CASSRQGDQPQHF. CDR3 in DNA: TGTGCCAGCAGCCGACAGGGTGATCAGCCCCAGCATTTT.

J is TRBJ2-1 and V is TRBV30; D might be TRBD1 (6 bases). V was shortened by 1 base and J by 0 bases, with 13 bases between the two germline ends. The CDR3 has 16 residues. CDR1 and CDR2 (germline): GTSNPN, SVGIG (reference sequence). CDR3 sequence: CAWSAGTSRSYNEQFF. As DNA, the CDR3 is TGTGCCTGGAGTGCTGGGACATCCCGCTCCTACAATGAGCAGTTCTTC.

V gene TRBV28 combines with J gene TRBJ2-2, with 10 nucleotides matching TRBD1. The germline V gene has CDR1 MDHEN and CDR2 SYDVKM. CDR3 length: 15 amino acids. V was pared by 6 bases and J by 5 bases, with 6 bases of the junction left unmatched. The CDR3 spells CASRLPGQGTGELFF. As DNA, the CDR3 is TGTGCCAGCAGATTACCGGGACAGGGGACCGGGGAGCTGTTTTTT.

The chain is built from TRBV5-6 and TRBJ1-1, with unresolved D. Trimming took off 2 bases at V and 1 base at J, with 6 bases between the two ends. Germline V CDR1 and CDR2: SGHDT, YYEEEE. The CDR3 spans 13 residues. CDR3: CASSFNGNTEAFF. CDR3 DNA: TGTGCCAGCAGCTTCAATGGGAACACTGAAGCTTTCTTT. The full variable domain, its missing parts supplied by reference TRBV5-6 and TRBJ1-1, is DAGVTQSPTHLIKTRGQQVTLRCSPKSGHDTVSWYQQALGQGPQFIFQYYEEEERQRGNFPDRFSGHQFPNYSSELNVNALLLGDSALYLCASSFNGNTEAFFGQGTRLTVV.

This chain joins TRBV21-1 and TRBJ2-7. TRBV21-1 is labeled a pseudogene. The CDR3 sequence is 14 residues long. The CDR3 spells CASSKHQSGTEQYF. As DNA, the CDR3 is TGTGCCAGCAGCAAACACCAGTCCGGGACGGAGCAGTACTTC.

The chain links TRBV30 to TRBJ1-1, with D hard to call. Trimming left V 1 base short and J 0 bases short, with 6 bases between. CDR3 length: 13 residues. Per the germline V gene, CDR1 is GTSNPN and CDR2 is SVGIG (reference sequence). The DNA for the CDR3 is TGTGCCTGGAGTGGACGGGTGAACACTGAAGCTTTCTTT. Amino acid sequence: CAWSGRVNTEAFF.

The chain carries TRBV7-6 and TRBJ2-3; TRBD1 might be the D (6 bases). This CDR3 is 16 amino acids long. Germline CDR1 is SGHVS and CDR2 is FNYEAQ. The V and J ends lost 4 bases and 3 bases respectively, with 17 bases between them. DNA of the CDR3: TGTGCCAGCAGCTCTACAACAGGGCCAAGGACAGATACGCAGTATTTT. Protein product: CASSSTTGPRTDTQYF.

CDR3 nucleotides: TGTGCCAGCAGCCCTCGCAAGCGAGATAGCTCCTACAATGAGCAGTTCTTC. Translated, it gives CASSPRKRDSSYNEQFF. This chain joins TRBV11-2 and TRBJ2-1; D is unresolved. Trimming stripped 5 bases from V and 0 bases from J, with 17 bases between. Germline V gives CDR1 SGHAT, CDR2 FQNNGV. The CDR3 length is 17 residues.

This sequence joins TRBV4-1 and TRBJ1-1; the D gene is possibly TRBD1 (6 bases). CDR1 MGHRA and CDR2 YSYEKL come from the germline V gene. Trimming took 0 bases from V and 0 from J, leaving 20 bases between them. The length of the CDR3 is 19 residues. Written as DNA, the CDR3 is TGCGCCAGCAGCCAAGATATTCGGGGGGGGGCCGTGGTGAACACTGAAGCTTTCTTT. Translation gives CASSQDIRGGAVVNTEAFF.

This rearrangement joins TRBV5-4 to TRBJ2-1, with no clear D. Trimming removed 0 bases from V and 7 bases from J, with 8 bases in between. The CDR3 contains 13 residues. Germline values: CDR1 SGHNT, CDR2 YYREEE (reference sequence). This chain's CDR3 is CASSLVKQNEQFF. In nucleotides, the CDR3 is TGTGCCAGCAGCTTGGTAAAGCAGAATGAGCAGTTCTTC.

The V and J genes are TRBV7-2 and TRBJ1-3; TRBD1 is a possible D gene (5 bases). V gave up 1 base and J gave up 0 bases, with 13 bases separating them. The germline CDR1 and CDR2 sequences are SGHTA and FQGNSA. The CDR3 is made up of 17 amino acids. This chain's CDR3 is CASSLVGTGLSGNTIYF. The CDR3 coding sequence is TGTGCCAGCAGCTTAGTTGGGACCGGCCTCTCTGGAAACACCATATATTTT.

The J gene is TRBJ1-5, the V gene TRBV6-1; D is uncertain. Per the germline V gene, CDR1 is MNHNS and CDR2 is SASEGT. The CDR3 loop spans 11 amino acids. V lost 3 bases, J lost 5 bases, and 2 bases lay in between. The CDR3 sequence is CASSDDQPQHF. The CDR3 bases are TGTGCCAGCAGTGATGATCAGCCCCAGCATTTT.

This chain connects TRBV19 to TRBJ1-2; 10 bases are shared with TRBD1. V lost 5 bases, J lost 2 bases, and 14 bases stayed unmatched. Germline lookup yields CDR1 LNHDA and CDR2 SQIVND (reference sequence). There are 18 residues in the CDR3. The CDR3 reads CASSALGQGGERNYGYTF. Written as DNA, the CDR3 is TGTGCCAGTAGTGCTCTCGGACAGGGGGGTGAACGGAACTATGGCTACACCTTC.